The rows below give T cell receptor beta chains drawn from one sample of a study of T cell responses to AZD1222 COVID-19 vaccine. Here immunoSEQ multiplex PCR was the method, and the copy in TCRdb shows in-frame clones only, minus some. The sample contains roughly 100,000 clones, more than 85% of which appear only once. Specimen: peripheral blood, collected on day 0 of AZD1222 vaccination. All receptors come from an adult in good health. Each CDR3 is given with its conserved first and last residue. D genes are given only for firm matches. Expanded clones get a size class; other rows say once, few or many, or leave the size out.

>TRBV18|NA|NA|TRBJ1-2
TGTGCCAGCTCCCGTGTGGGACAAAAGTATGGCTACACCTTC
CASSRVGQKYGYTF
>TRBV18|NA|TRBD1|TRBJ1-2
TGTGCCAGCTCACCGGACAGGTCGGGCTATGGCTACACCTTC
CASSPDRSGYGYTF
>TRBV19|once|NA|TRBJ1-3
TGTGCCAGTAAGGCGGGAAACACCATATATTTT
CASKAGNTIYF
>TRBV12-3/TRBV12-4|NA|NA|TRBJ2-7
TGTGCCAGCAGTTTAAGAGCGTACTACGAGCAGTACTTC
CASSLRAYYEQYF
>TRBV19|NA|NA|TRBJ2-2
TGTGCCAGTAGTACGACAGAGACCGGGGAGCTGTTTTTT
CASSTTETGELFF
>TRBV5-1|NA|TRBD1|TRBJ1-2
TGCGCCAGCAGCGTGGACCAGGGGGGGTCCGGCTACACCTTC
CASSVDQGGSGYTF
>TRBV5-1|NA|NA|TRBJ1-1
TGCGCCAGCAGCTTGGGGCTGCCGAACACTGAAGCTTTCTTT
CASSLGLPNTEAFF
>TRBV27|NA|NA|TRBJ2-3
TGTGCCAGCAGTTTATTGGGGGAAGGGCCAGATACGCAGTATTTT
CASSLLGEGPDTQYF
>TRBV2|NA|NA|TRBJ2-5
TGTGCCAGCCATCCCACAGGCCCGCAAGAGACCCAGTACTTC
CASHPTGPQETQYF
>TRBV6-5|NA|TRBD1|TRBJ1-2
TGTGCCAGCAGTTACTCGTTACAGGGGGCGGGCGGCTACACCTTC
CASSYSLQGAGGYTF
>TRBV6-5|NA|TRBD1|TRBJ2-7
TGTGCCAGCAGTTTATCCGGGACAGGGGACTACGAGCAGTACTTC
CASSLSGTGDYEQYF
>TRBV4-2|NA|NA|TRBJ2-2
TGTGCCAGCAGCCAATTCACCAGTAGCGGCGGGGAGCTGTTTTTT
CASSQFTSSGGELFF
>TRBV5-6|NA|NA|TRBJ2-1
TGTGCCAGCAGCTTGGGGCCAAGCGGGTCCAACAATGAGCAGTTCTTC
CASSLGPSGSNNEQFF
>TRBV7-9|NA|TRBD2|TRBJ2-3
TGTGCCAGCAGCTTTAGCGGGAGTACCTTAGATACGCAGTATTTT
CASSFSGSTLDTQYF
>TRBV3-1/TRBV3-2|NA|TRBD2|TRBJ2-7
TGTGCCAGCAGCCCTCCGGGGGGCGAGCAGTACTTC
CASSPPGGEQYF
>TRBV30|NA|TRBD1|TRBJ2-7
TGTGCCTGGAGCGGACAGGGCTTGGAGCAGTACTTC
CAWSGQGLEQYF
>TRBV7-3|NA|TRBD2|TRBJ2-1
TGTGCCAGCAGCTTAACCGGACTAGCGGGCGCCAGCTCCTACAATGAGCAGTTCTTC
CASSLTGLAGASSYNEQFF
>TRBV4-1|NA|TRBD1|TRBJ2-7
TGCGCCAGCAGCCAAAGGTCGCCTAAGACAGGGGTCTACGAGCAGTACTTC
CASSQRSPKTGVYEQYF
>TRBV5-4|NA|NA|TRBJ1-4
TGTGCCAGCAGCACCTTCTCGCAAAAACTGTTTTTT
CASSTFSQKLFF
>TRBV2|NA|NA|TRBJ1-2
TGTGCCAGCAGTGAAAACCCGAGGGGCGGCTACACCTTC
CASSENPRGGYTF
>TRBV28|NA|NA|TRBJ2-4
TGTGCCAGCAGTTTATCGGGATCCACCAAAAACATTCAGTACTTC
CASSLSGSTKNIQYF
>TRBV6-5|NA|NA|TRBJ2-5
TGTGCCAGCGGAGAGGTTACAGAGACCCAGTACTTC
CASGEVTETQYF
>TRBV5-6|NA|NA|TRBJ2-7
TGTGCCAGCAGCTTTGGTGTCTCCTACGAGCAGTACTTC
CASSFGVSYEQYF
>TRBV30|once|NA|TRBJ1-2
TGTGCCTGGAGGAGGGCAGCGGAATATGGCTACACCTTC
CAWRRAAEYGYTF
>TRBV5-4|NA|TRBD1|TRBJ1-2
TGTGCCAGCAGACAGGGGAGGGGGGACTATGGCTACACCTTC
CASRQGRGDYGYTF
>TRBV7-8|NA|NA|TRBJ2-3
TGTGCCAGCAGCTTTGATTCAGGGGCTAAGGTGACAGATACGCAGTATTTT
CASSFDSGAKVTDTQYF
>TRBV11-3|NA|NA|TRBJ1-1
TGTGCCAGCAGCCCGTCGTTGCGCACTGAAGCTTTCTTT
CASSPSLRTEAFF
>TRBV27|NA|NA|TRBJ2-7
TGTGCCAGCAGGGCGAGGGACAACCGCTACGAGCAGTACTTC
CASRARDNRYEQYF
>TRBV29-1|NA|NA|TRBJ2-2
TGCAGCGGGACAGCGAACACCGGGGAGCTGTTTTTT
CSGTANTGELFF
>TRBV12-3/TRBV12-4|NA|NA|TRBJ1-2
TGTGCCAGCAGGGACCGGGCCGCCTATGGCTACACCTTC
CASRDRAAYGYTF
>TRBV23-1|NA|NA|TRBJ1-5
TGCGCCAGCAGTCAAGGTACGCGGAGGGCTAATCAGCCCCAGCATTTT
CASSQGTRRANQPQHF
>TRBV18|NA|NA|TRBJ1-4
TGTGCCAGCACCCGGTGGTCAGGGAATGAAAAACTGTTTTTT
CASTRWSGNEKLFF
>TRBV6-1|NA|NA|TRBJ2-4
TGTGCCAGCAGTGATCGGCGCGGGATTAACATTCAGTACTTC
CASSDRRGINIQYF
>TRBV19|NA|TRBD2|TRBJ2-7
TGTGCCAGTAAAACTAGCGGGTCCTCCTACGAGCAGTACTTC
CASKTSGSSYEQYF
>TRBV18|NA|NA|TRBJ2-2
TGTGCCAGTCGGCGGCCGACCGGGGAGCTGTTTTTT
CASRRPTGELFF
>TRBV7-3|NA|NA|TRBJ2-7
TGTGCCAGCAGCCAAAACAAGCTTGCCGAGCAGTACTTC
CASSQNKLAEQYF
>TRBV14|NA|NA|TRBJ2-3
TGTGCCAGCAGCCACACAGATACGCAGTATTTT
CASSHTDTQYF
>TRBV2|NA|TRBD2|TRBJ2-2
TGTGCCAGCAGTGGATTTGAGCTGGCTGAGCGGGATACGAACACCGGGGAGCTGTTTTTT
CASSGFELAERDTNTGELFF
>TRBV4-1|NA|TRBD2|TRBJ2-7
TGCGCCAGCAGCCAAGAGCGACTAGCGGGGGACTACGAGCAGTACTTC
CASSQERLAGDYEQYF
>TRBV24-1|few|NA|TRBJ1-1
TGTGCCACCAGGGAGATCCGGGACCCGTTGACGGCTTTCTTT
CATREIRDPLTAFF
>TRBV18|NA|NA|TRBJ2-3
TGTGCCAGCTCACCACCGCCTGGGGCAGATACGCAGTATTTT
CASSPPPGADTQYF
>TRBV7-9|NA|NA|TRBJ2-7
TGTGCCAGCAGCTTAGGGTGGGGGTCCCACTACGAGCAGTACTTC
CASSLGWGSHYEQYF